This TCR beta chain was captured by sequencing in a study of beta chain features in type 1 diabetes (dated by TCRdb to the late 2010s). With respect to the entire study: Mean age, gender distribution, total cell number and subset yield were not different between patients and healthy donors. A total of just under 110,000,000 sorted cells were examined across all samples, and RNA yield correlated strongly with the number of cells per subset. In the study, recently diagnosed type 1 diabetes patients and matched healthy donors were compared on the TCRB repertoires of their sorted circulating CD4+ T cell subsets. Whereas all 30 or so donors provided naive and central memory subsets, regulatory and stem cell-like memory subsets were isolated from just 8 patients and about 8 healthy donors. Study-wide conclusions, independent of this receptor: Sequencing cDNA rather than genomic DNA could over-represent highly expressing activated cells, although activation and CD3 levels did not differ between groups. At VDJ recombination sites, type 1 diabetes patients had fewer insertions and more deleted nucleotides, which implies abnormalities in thymic rearrangement. Naive, central memory and regulatory TCRB repertoires appeared to be more similar among patients than among healthy donors. Shorter templates might be favored by PCR, yet because patient and control samples were amplified and corrected together, any such skew would affect both groups equally. Because the HLA sub-analyses included only small numbers of individuals, any influence of HLA type on TCRB rearrangement was left unresolved. Type 1 diabetes patients showed a moderate but significant shortening of TCRB CDR3 length in all four CD4+ subsets.

The entire isolated RNA was reverse transcribed using the High Capacity cDNA Reverse Transcription Kit, and thus expressed TCRB transcripts were sequenced. Deep immunoSEQ sequencing was performed on naive, central memory and regulatory T cell samples, with an average of roughly 3.5 million total reads per sample. Sorted cells were lysed in RLT buffer and RNA was extracted with DNase-treated RNeasy Micro or Mini kits, depending on cell number. Each cell subset was processed on its own to prevent cross-contamination, while patient and healthy donor samples were processed together. The immunoSEQ multiplex PCR was used to amplify TCRB sequences from cDNA, generating 87-bp fragments that spanned the CDR3 region. Sequencing of the amplicons was performed on the Illumina HiSeq platform. In the source study's methods: PCR bias was computationally corrected using synthetic template baselines, reads within Hamming distance 2 were collapsed, and singletons that could not be merged were discarded. By aligning reads against IMGT, V, D and J genes, CDR3 length, and insertions or deletions at six rearrangement sites were assigned. Within each subset, clonotype counts were normalized to sorted cell number, and only after that were true diversity and Gini coefficients computed with the tcR R package. Repertoire sharing was quantified using the overlap coefficient calculated on TCRB nucleotide sequences. As a proxy for the pre-selection repertoire, out-of-frame TCRB sequences from naive cells were analyzed. Entries here come from immuneACCESS through TCRdb and include only in-frame sequences with V and J called. Some clones fail to appear in such tables; in the studies checked, an unresolved V gene covers under half of the shortfall, and the cause of the remainder is unknown. The V and J calls and the clone size are those of that table, but D and trimming were determined from the DNA. For this sample the table gives hundreds of thousands of clones, of which roughly 13% were detected only once. Of the sample, around 0.022% is held by the ten largest clones.

From each donor, a single peripheral blood sample of around 0.12 L on average was drawn into heparinised tubes. Naive, central memory, regulatory and stem cell-like memory CD4+ T cells were sorted on a BD FACSAria II using a panel including CD45RO, CCR7, CD25, CD127, CD95 and CD27. All sorted populations exceeded 95% purity. Right away, PBMCs were isolated by Lymphoprep density gradient centrifugation and were stained directly, with no culture step. To minimize batch effects, samples were stained and sorted in pairs, one healthy donor with one patient per experiment. This clone was found a few times. Its target antigen remains unknown. No per-base quality is available; no much larger clone lies one base away. V was cut back by 1 base and J by 4 bases, leaving a gap of 15 bases between them. The germline V gene provides CDR1 SGHRS and CDR2 YFSETQ. The CDR3 sequence holds 16 residues, the cysteine and phenylalanine included. Just CDR3 DNA is preserved here, 48 bases in frame from base 1.

The clonotype originates from a man younger than 35 with type 1 diabetes. The sample comprised naive CD4+ T cells from blood. The meaning of the sample's cell subset or site label: true naive CD4+ T cells. The chain employs TRBV5-1 and TRBJ2-1; D gene: possibly TRBD1, on 6 matching bases. The CDR3 has the sequence CASSLFDRPPYNEQFF. The sequenced DNA: TGCGCCAGCAGCTTGTTCGACAGGCCCCCTTACAATGAGCAGTTCTTC.